Listed below are T cell receptor beta chains from one sample, sequenced in a study of long-term antiretroviral therapy in people with HIV. Assay used: immunoSEQ multiplex PCR; TCRdb lists only in-frame clones, some missing. Of some 47,000 clones in the sample, about 95% were seen once. This specimen consisted of unsorted PBMCs, obtained 3.7 years after starting antiretroviral therapy. These receptors were obtained from a woman aged 45-65 years with HIV. Both conserved end residues are part of each CDR3. Each record gives: D gene, clone size, V gene, J gene, CDR3 DNA, CDR3 protein. D genes are given only for firm matches. A row's size may be missing; if present it is once, few, many or a size class.

>NA|once|TRBV29-1|TRBJ1-2
TGCAGCGTTGAAATAGGCAGGGGCATTGGCTACACCTTC
CSVEIGRGIGYTF
>TRBD1|NA|TRBV11-3|TRBJ1-3
TGTGCCAGCAGCTTAGGCGGGACAGACTCTGGAAACACCATATATTTT
CASSLGGTDSGNTIYF
>NA|NA|TRBV7-2|TRBJ1-1
TGTGCCAGCAGCTTAGGGGGTCCTGAAGCTTTCTTT
CASSLGGPEAFF
>NA|NA|TRBV5-5|TRBJ1-6
TGTGCCAGCAGCTTACTCGGACAGCTTAATTCACCCCTCCACTTT
CASSLLGQLNSPLHF
>NA|NA|TRBV9|TRBJ1-4
TGTGCCAGCAGCGTAGCTGTTACAGCTAATGAAAAACTGTTTTTT
CASSVAVTANEKLFF
>TRBD1|NA|TRBV11-2|TRBJ1-1
TGTGCCAGCAGCTGGGGACAGGATCGCACTGAAGCTTTCTTT
CASSWGQDRTEAFF
>TRBD1|NA|TRBV19|TRBJ1-1
TGTGCCAGTAGTATAGTAGCAGGGGGCATAACTGAAGCTTTCTTT
CASSIVAGGITEAFF
>TRBD1|NA|TRBV5-6|TRBJ2-5
TGTGCCAGCAGCCCGACAGGGCCACAAGAGACCCAGTACTTC
CASSPTGPQETQYF
>NA|NA|TRBV7-8|TRBJ1-2
TGTGCCAGCAGCTTAGGGGACACCATGGGCTATGGCTACACCTTC
CASSLGDTMGYGYTF
>NA|NA|TRBV19|TRBJ1-1
TGTGCCAGTAGTACCGGCGGCTCAGACTACACTGAAGCTTTCTTT
CASSTGGSDYTEAFF
>NA|NA|TRBV5-8|TRBJ2-7
TGTGCCAGCATACGACAGTGGGGGGCTACCTACGAGCAGTACTTC
CASIRQWGATYEQYF
>TRBD2|NA|TRBV5-1|TRBJ2-5
TGCGCCAGCACCAACCTAGGACTAGCGGATCTGAGGACCCAGTACTTC
CASTNLGLADLRTQYF
>NA|NA|TRBV6-5|TRBJ1-1
TGTGCCAGCAGTTACTCAGGATCCCCTAACACTGAAGCTTTCTTT
CASSYSGSPNTEAFF
>NA|NA|TRBV6-5|TRBJ1-1
TGTGCCAGCAGTTACGAAGGGGAGCGGTACACTGAAGCTTTCTTT
CASSYEGERYTEAFF
>TRBD1|NA|TRBV7-2|TRBJ2-7
TGTGCCAGCAGCTTATCCCGGGACAGGAATTACGAGCAGTACTTC
CASSLSRDRNYEQYF
>TRBD2|once|TRBV7-6|TRBJ2-5
TGTGCCAGCAGCTTTGTTCGCGGGGGGGCCCAAGAGACCCAGTACTTC
CASSFVRGGAQETQYF
>NA|NA|TRBV9|TRBJ1-2
TGTGCCAGCAGCGTAGGGCCCCAGGGGCTTAGCCCCAACTATGGCTACACCTTC
CASSVGPQGLSPNYGYTF
>NA|NA|TRBV15|TRBJ2-5
TGTGCCACCAGCAGAGATCTGGAAGAGACCCAGTACTTC
CATSRDLEETQYF
>TRBD2|NA|TRBV7-7|TRBJ2-3
TGTGCTAGCAGTCCGCTAGCGGGGGGTACCCCAGATACGCAGTATTTT
CASSPLAGGTPDTQYF
>TRBD2|once|TRBV9|TRBJ2-6
TGTGCCAGCAGAGGACTAGCGGGGGACTCTGGGGCCAACGTCCTGACTTTC
CASRGLAGDSGANVLTF
>NA|NA|TRBV9|TRBJ2-7
TGTGCCAGCAGCGTACGTGTTTCGAGCGAGCAGTACTTC
CASSVRVSSEQYF
>NA|once|TRBV9|TRBJ1-1
TGTGCCAGCAGCGTACTGGACGGAACTGAAGCTTTCTTT
CASSVLDGTEAFF
>NA|NA|TRBV30|TRBJ2-3
TGTGCCTGGACGCAATTGGGAGATACGCAGTATTTT
CAWTQLGDTQYF
>TRBD1|NA|TRBV15|TRBJ1-2
TGTGCCATTAGACAGGGAGGTTTGGACTATGGCTACACCTTC
CAIRQGGLDYGYTF
>NA|NA|TRBV7-6|TRBJ1-1
TGTGCCAGCAGCTTAGTAGGTCAGGGGTGGACTGAAGCTTTCTTT
CASSLVGQGWTEAFF
>NA|NA|TRBV9|TRBJ2-3
TGTGCCAGCAGCGCGAGACTATCGCCTCTCACAGATACGCAGTATTTT
CASSARLSPLTDTQYF
>NA|NA|TRBV7-9|TRBJ2-5
TGTGCCAGCAGCTCTTTTTCCCAAGAGACCCAGTACTTC
CASSSFSQETQYF
>TRBD1|NA|TRBV4-1|TRBJ1-2
TGCGCCAGCAGCCACGGACCGGGACAGGGCTTATTCTATGGCTACACCTTC
CASSHGPGQGLFYGYTF
>NA|NA|TRBV7-9|TRBJ1-1
TGTGCCAGCAGCCCCCGGGGCCCGGGGACTGAAGCTTTCTTT
CASSPRGPGTEAFF
>TRBD1|NA|TRBV18|TRBJ1-2
TGTGCCAGCTCACCCGGACAGGAGAACTATGGCTACACCTTC
CASSPGQENYGYTF
>NA|NA|TRBV5-4|TRBJ1-4
TGTGCCAGCAGCTTGGATTTAGGAGCAACTAATGAAAAACTGTTTTTT
CASSLDLGATNEKLFF
>TRBD1|NA|TRBV5-6|TRBJ1-3
TGTGCCAGCAGCGGCCGGGACAGGGCGATAGGAAACACCATATATTTT
CASSGRDRAIGNTIYF
>NA|NA|TRBV7-9|TRBJ2-3
TGTGCCAGCAGCTCGGGCTCGGATACGCAGTATTTT
CASSSGSDTQYF
>NA|NA|TRBV12-5|TRBJ2-7
TGTGCTAGTGCCACCTCCGGGGGCGGGGGGCAGTACTTC
CASATSGGGGQYF
>NA|NA|TRBV4-3|TRBJ1-3
TGCGCCAGCAGCCCGCGCAAGGGTTATTCCGTATCTGGAAACACCATATATTTT
CASSPRKGYSVSGNTIYF
>NA|NA|TRBV7-9|TRBJ1-2
TGTGCCAGCAGCCCGGGGGGCTGGGGCTACACCTTC
CASSPGGWGYTF
>NA|few|TRBV28|TRBJ2-2
TGTGCCACCCGGAGGATCGGGGAGCTGTTTTTT
CATRRIGELFF
>NA|once|TRBV19|TRBJ1-1
TGTGCCAGTAGTATTAGGCCCGGGGGGACTGAAGCTTTCTTT
CASSIRPGGTEAFF